A single sample is the source of the 10 T cell receptor beta chains below, sequenced in a study of blood T cell repertoires in COVID-19. The method was immunoSEQ multiplex PCR; TCRdb's version includes in-frame clones alone and lacks a portion of them. Of about 67,000 clones detected, 80% to 90% appear once; the ten largest clones hold around 4.4%. The sequenced sample consisted of peripheral blood. Receptors were obtained from a man between 50 and 59 years old with active COVID-19.

This rearrangement joins TRBV5-5 to TRBJ2-5; 14 nucleotides line up with TRBD2. Germline trimming cut 0 bases from V and 5 bases from J; bases unmatched to any gene: 3. Germline CDR1 is SGHKS and CDR2 is YYEKEE (reference sequence). This CDR3 spans 16 amino acids. The CDR3 DNA reads TGTGCCAGCAGCTTGGGAGGGACTAGCGGGAGTGAGACCCAGTACTTC. It yields the protein CASSLGGTSGSETQYF.

This clone was seen once. This chain uses TRBV11-3 with TRBJ2-3, with D maybe TRBD1 (5 bases). The CDR3 consists of 14 residues. CDR1 SGHNT and CDR2 YENEEA come from the germline V gene. V was shortened by 2 bases and J by 0 bases, with 6 bases between the two germline ends. As DNA, the CDR3 is TGTGCCAGCAGCTTAAGGGGTAGCACAGATACGCAGTATTTT. Encoded protein: CASSLRGSTDTQYF. The full variable domain, its missing parts supplied by reference TRBV11-3 and TRBJ2-3, is EAGVVQSPRYKIIEKKQPVAFWCNPISGHNTLYWYLQNLGQGPELLIRYENEEAVDDSQLPKDRFSAERLKGVDSTLKIQPAELGDSAVYLCASSLRGSTDTQYFGPGTRLTVL.

V is TRBV29-1 and J is TRBJ1-5; 8 bases match TRBD1. Germline V lookup: CDR1 SQVTM, CDR2 ANQGSEA. Germline trimming cut 5 bases from V and 8 bases from J; bases unmatched to any gene: 11. There are 14 residues in the CDR3. CDR3: CSVSTRGLGEPQHF. The CDR3 DNA reads TGCAGCGTTAGCACCAGGGGGCTGGGAGAGCCCCAGCATTTT.

The rearrangement joins TRBV4-3 to TRBJ2-7, with 8 nucleotides matching TRBD1. The germline CDR1 and CDR2 sequences are LGHNA and YSLEER. The V segment lost 4 bases and the J segment 1 base; nucleotides outside the gene matches: 9. The CDR3 sequence is 16 residues long. The CDR3 spells CASSPSPTGASYEQYF. In DNA, the CDR3 is TGCGCCAGCAGCCCTTCCCCGACAGGGGCGTCCTACGAGCAGTACTTC.

The CDR3 sequence: CASSTDRGPYGYTF. In DNA form, the CDR3 reads TGTGCCAGCAGCACAGACAGGGGACCCTATGGCTACACCTTC. The chain carries TRBV7-2 and TRBJ1-2, with 8 bases identical to TRBD1. This CDR3 has 14 residues. Germline CDR1 is SGHTA and CDR2 is FQGNSA. With 5 bases clipped from V and 4 bases from J, the junction kept 6 bases outside the gene matches.

This clone was detected only a few times. The sample contains more than one DNA sequence encoding this CDR3. The V call is TRBV7-6, the J call TRBJ2-3; D is perhaps TRBD2 (6 bases). CDR1 is SGHVS and CDR2 is FNYEAQ in the germline V gene. The CDR3 consists of 15 residues. V lost 1 base to trimming and J lost 3 bases, with 11 bases between them. In DNA form, the CDR3 reads TGTGCCAGCAGCTTAGTGGGACTCCTAACAGATACGCAGTATTTT. This translates into CASSLVGLLTDTQYF.

The genes are TRBV2 and TRBJ1-5; no clear D. There are 14 residues in the CDR3. Germline loops: CDR1 SNHLY, CDR2 FYNNEI. V lost 6 bases to trimming and J lost 2 bases, with 11 bases between them. Here the CDR3 reads CASSPRFGNQPQHF. The CDR3 region has the DNA TGTGCCAGCAGCCCCAGGTTTGGCAATCAGCCCCAGCATTTT.

In this sample, this clone turned up once. V gene TRBV5-6 combines with J gene TRBJ2-7; 7 bases agree with TRBD1. CDR1 and CDR2 (germline): SGHDT, YYEEEE. J was trimmed by 0 bases and V by 2 bases; bases with no gene match: 2. The CDR3 is 14 amino acids. The CDR3 here is CASSFGTDSYEQYF. CDR3 DNA sequence: TGTGCCAGCAGCTTTGGGACAGACTCCTACGAGCAGTACTTC.

The genes are TRBV2 and TRBJ2-3; maybe TRBD2 (5 bases). Trimming took off 7 bases at V and 0 bases at J, with 11 bases between the two ends. The CDR3 covers 14 residues. Germline V gene sequence: CDR1 SNHLY, CDR2 FYNNEI. The CDR3 sequence: CASKLDLSTDTQYF. In nucleotides, the CDR3 is TGTGCCAGCAAGTTGGACTTAAGCACAGATACGCAGTATTTT.

The chain links TRBV2 to TRBJ1-1; a weak D match, TRBD1 (5 bases). V lost 6 bases, J lost 4 bases, and 18 bases lay in between. CDR1 is SNHLY and CDR2 is FYNNEI in the germline V gene. The CDR3 totals 15 residues. Here the CDR3 reads CASRAGGGFSTEAFF. The CDR3 DNA sequence: TGTGCCAGCAGGGCTGGCGGGGGGTTCAGCACTGAAGCTTTCTTT.